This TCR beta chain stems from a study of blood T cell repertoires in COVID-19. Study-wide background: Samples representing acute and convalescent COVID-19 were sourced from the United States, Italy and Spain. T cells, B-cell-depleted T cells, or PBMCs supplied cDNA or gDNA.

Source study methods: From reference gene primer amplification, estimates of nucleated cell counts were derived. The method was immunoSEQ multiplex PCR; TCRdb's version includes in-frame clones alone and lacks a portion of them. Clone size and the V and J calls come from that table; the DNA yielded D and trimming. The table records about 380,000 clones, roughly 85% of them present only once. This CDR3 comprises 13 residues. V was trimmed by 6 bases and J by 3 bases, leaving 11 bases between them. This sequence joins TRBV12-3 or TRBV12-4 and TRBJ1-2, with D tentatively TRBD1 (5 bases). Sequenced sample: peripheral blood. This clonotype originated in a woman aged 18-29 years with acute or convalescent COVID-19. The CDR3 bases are TGTGCCAGCAGATCTCAGGGTGACTATGGCTACACCTTC. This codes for CASRSQGDYGYTF.